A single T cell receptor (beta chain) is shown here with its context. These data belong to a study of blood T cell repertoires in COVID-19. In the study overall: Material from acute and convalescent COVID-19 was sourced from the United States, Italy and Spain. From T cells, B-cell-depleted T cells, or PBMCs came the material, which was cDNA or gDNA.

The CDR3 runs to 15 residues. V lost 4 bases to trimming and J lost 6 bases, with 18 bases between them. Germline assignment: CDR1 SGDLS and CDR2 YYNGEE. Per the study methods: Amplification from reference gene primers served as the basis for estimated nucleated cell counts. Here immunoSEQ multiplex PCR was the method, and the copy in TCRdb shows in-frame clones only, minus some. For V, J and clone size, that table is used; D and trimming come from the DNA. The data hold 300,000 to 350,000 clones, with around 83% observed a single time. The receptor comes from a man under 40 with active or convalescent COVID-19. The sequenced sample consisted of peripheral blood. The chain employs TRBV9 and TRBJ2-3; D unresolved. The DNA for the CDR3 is TGTGCCAGCAGCCCATCCGGGTTCTATACGGATACGCAGTATTTT. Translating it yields CASSPSGFYTDTQYF.